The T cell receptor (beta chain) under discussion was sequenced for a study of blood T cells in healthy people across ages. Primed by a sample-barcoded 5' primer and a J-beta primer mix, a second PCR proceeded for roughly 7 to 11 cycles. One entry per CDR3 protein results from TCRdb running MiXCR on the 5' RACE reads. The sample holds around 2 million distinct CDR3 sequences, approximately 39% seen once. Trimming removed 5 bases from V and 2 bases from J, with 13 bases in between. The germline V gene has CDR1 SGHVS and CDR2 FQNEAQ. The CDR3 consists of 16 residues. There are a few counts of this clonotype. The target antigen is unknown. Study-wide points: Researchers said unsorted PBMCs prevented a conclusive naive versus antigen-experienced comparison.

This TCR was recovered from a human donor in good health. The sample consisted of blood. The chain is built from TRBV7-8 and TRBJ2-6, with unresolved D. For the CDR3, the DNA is TGTGCCAGCAGCCTCAGGCGGTATACTGGGGCCAACGTCCTGACTTTC. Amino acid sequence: CASSLRRYTGANVLTF.